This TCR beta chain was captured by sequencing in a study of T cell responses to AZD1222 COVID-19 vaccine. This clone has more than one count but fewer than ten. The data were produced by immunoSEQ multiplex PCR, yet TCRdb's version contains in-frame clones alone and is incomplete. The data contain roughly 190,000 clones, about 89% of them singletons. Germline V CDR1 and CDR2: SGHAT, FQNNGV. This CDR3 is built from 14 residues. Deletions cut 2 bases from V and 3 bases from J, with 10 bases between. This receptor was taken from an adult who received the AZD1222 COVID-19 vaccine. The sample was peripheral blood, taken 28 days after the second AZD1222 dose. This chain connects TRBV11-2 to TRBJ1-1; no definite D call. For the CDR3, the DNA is TGTGCCAGCAGCTTATTCCACTTGGACACTGAAGCTTTCTTT. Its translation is CASSLFHLDTEAFF.